The T cell receptor (beta chain) under discussion was sequenced for a study of T cells in Graves' hyperthyroidism and ophthalmopathy. Researchers took RNA transcripts and amplified the TCR beta CDR3 regions from them. A first-round RT-PCR of the TCR CDR3 used the HTBI primer set. TCRdb analysed the multiplex PCR reads with MiXCR anew, one entry per CDR3 protein. The table lists hundreds of thousands of distinct CDR3 sequences, approximately 15% of them singletons. This CDR3 spans 19 amino acids. Germline lookup yields CDR1 SGHKS and CDR2 YYEKEE (reference sequence). V shed 2 bases and J 2 bases; nucleotides not matched to a gene: 12. This clonotype has only a few counts.

Sequenced: blood. The origin of this receptor is a woman aged 18-30 years with Graves' hyperthyroidism. V gene TRBV5-5 combines with J gene TRBJ1-4; 10 bases match TRBD1. The CDR3 region is CASSFDRGQKGWTNEKLFF. The DNA of the CDR3 is TGTGCCAGCAGCTTCGACAGGGGGCAAAAGGGGTGGACTAATGAAAAACTGTTTTTT.